The T cell receptor (beta chain) described here comes from a study of Graves' ophthalmopathy and Graves' hyperthyroidism. Study results and caveats: Separation of ophthalmopathy from stable hyperthyroidism was achieved by a 13-signature model, at approximately 90% sensitivity and 70% to 82% specificity.

This clonotype was observed at least ten times. The target antigen is unknown. Beta-chain TCR CDR3 regions were amplified from RNA transcripts. An opening RT-PCR round employed HTBI primers and preceded a second-round multiplex PCR. MiXCR was run by TCRdb on the multiplex PCR reads, yielding one entry per CDR3 protein. The sample contains 600,000 to 650,000 distinct CDR3 sequences, approximately 22% of which appear only once. Stable hyperthyroidism was defined by absence of ophthalmopathy within 18 months of follow-up. Aged 18 to 65, hyperthyroidism patients had new diagnoses of under 2 months' duration. Fresh peripheral blood (more than 9 ml) yielded the PBMCs. With V trimmed by 6 bases and J by 5 bases, 21 bases remained unmatched. The V gene's germline CDR1 is DFQATT and CDR2 SNEGSKA (reference sequence). There are 17 residues in the CDR3.

The specimen was peripheral blood. This clonotype originated in a woman under 30 with stable Graves' hyperthyroidism. Some clones in this sample may be carry-over from other donors' samples. This sequence joins TRBV20-1 and TRBJ2-7; 8 nucleotides agree with TRBD1. The CDR3 region is CSAQGQGAYVGFDEQYF. The CDR3, as DNA: TGCAGTGCCCAGGGGCAGGGGGCCTACGTTGGATTCGACGAGCAGTACTTC.